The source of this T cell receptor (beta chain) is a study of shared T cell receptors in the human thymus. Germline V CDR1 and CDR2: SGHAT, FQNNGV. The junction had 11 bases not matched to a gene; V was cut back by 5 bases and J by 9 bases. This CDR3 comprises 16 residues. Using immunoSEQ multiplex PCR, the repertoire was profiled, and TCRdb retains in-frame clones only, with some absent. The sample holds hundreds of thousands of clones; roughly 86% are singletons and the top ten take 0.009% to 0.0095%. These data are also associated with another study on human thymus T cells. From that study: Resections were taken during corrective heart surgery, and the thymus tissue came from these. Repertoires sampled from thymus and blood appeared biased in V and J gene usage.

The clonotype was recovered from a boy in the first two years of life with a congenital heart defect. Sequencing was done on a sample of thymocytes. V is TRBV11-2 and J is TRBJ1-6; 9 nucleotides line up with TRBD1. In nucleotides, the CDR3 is TGTGCCAGCAGCGTGGTAAACAGGGGGCTAGGTTCACCCCTCCACTTT. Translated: CASSVVNRGLGSPLHF.